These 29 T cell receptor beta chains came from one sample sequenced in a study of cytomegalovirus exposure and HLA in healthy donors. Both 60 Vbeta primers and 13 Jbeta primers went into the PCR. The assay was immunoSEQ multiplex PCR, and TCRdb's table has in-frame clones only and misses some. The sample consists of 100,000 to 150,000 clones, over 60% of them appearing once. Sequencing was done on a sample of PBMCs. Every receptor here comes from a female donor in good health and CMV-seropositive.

DNA of the CDR3: TGTGCCAGCAGTTTATCGTGGGGGGCTGGGGCCAACGTCCTGACTTTC. This translates into CASSLSWGAGANVLTF. This rearrangement joins TRBV27 to TRBJ2-6, with D possibly being TRBD2 (6 bases). The CDR3 is 16 amino acids. Germline V gene lookup returns CDR1 MNHEY and CDR2 SMNVEV (reference sequence). V was pared by 0 bases and J by 2 bases, with 8 bases between.

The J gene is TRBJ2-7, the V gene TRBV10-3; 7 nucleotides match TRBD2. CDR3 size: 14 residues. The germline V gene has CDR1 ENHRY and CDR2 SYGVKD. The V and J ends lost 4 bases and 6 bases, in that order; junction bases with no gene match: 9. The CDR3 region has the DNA TGTGCCATCAGTGGAGGGCGGGAGACTAGCGAGCAGTACTTC. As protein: CAISGGRETSEQYF.

DNA for the CDR3: TGCAGCGTTGGACAGGGGGCAGGGTACGAGCAGTACTTC. It codes for CSVGQGAGYEQYF. The chain recombines TRBV29-1 with TRBJ2-7; 10 bases fit TRBD1. This CDR3 contains 13 residues. The germline V gene has CDR1 SQVTM and CDR2 ANQGSEA. V lost 4 bases and J lost 4; bases outside the gene matches: 4.

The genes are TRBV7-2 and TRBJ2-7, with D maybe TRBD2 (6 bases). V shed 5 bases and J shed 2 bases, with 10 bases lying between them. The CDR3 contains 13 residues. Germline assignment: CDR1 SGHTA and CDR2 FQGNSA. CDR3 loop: CASSPGLTYEQYF. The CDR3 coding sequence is TGTGCCAGCAGCCCTGGACTAACCTACGAGCAGTACTTC.

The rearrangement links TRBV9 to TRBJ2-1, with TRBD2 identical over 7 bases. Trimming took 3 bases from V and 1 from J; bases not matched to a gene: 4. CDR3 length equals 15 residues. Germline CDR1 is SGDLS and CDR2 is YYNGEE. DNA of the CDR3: TGTGCCAGCAGCGCCACTAGCGCGTCCTACAATGAGCAGTTCTTC. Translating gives CASSATSASYNEQFF.

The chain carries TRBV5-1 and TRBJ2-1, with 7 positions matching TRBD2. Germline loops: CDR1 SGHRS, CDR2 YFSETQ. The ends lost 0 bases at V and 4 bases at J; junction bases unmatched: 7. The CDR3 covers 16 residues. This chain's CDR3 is CASSLEGWGGYNEQFF. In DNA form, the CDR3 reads TGCGCCAGCAGCTTGGAAGGGTGGGGGGGTTACAATGAGCAGTTCTTC.

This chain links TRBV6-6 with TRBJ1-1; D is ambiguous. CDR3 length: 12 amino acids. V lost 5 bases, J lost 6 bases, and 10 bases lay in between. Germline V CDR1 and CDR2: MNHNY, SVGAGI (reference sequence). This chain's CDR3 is CASSHQASEAFF. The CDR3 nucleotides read TGTGCCAGCAGTCATCAGGCTTCTGAAGCTTTCTTT.

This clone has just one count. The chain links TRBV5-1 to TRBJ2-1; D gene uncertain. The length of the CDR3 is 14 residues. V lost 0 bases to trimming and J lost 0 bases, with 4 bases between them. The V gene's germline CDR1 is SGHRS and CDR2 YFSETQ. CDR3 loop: CASSLESSYNEQFF. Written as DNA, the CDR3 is TGCGCCAGCAGCTTGGAGAGCTCCTACAATGAGCAGTTCTTC. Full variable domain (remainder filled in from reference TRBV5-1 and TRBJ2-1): KAGVTQTPRYLIKTRGQQVTLSCSPISGHRSVSWYQQTPGQGLQFLFEYFSETQRNKGNFPGRFSGRQFSNSRSEMNVSTLELGDSALYLCASSLESSYNEQFFGPGTRLTVL.

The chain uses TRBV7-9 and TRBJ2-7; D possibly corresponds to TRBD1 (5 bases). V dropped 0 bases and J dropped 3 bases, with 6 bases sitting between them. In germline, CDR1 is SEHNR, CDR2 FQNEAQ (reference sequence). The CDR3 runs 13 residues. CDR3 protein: CASSLAGDYEQYF. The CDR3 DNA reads TGTGCCAGCAGCTTAGCAGGGGACTACGAGCAGTACTTC.

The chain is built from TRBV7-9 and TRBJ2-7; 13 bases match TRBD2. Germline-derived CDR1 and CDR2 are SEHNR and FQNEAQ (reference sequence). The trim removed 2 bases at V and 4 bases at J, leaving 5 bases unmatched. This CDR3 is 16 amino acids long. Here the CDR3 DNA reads TGTGCCAGCAGCTTATATCAGGGACTAGCGGGGTACGAGCAGTACTTC. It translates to CASSLYQGLAGYEQYF.

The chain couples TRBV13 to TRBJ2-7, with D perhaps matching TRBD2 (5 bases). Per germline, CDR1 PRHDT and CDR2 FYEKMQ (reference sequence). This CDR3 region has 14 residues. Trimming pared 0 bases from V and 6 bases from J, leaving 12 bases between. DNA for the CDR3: TGTGCCAGCAGCTTAGGACTACCCGAGGGCGAGCAGTACTTC. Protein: CASSLGLPEGEQYF.

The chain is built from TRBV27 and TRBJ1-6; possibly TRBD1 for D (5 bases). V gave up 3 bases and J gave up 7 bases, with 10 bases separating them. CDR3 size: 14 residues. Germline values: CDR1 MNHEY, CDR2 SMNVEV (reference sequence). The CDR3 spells CASSFTGTNSPLHF. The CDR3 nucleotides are TGTGCCAGCAGTTTCACAGGAACAAATTCACCCCTCCACTTT.

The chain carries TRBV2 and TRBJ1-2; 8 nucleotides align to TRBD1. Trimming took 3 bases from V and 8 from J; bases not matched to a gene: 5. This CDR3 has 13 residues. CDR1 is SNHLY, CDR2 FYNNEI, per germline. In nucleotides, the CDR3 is TGTGCCAGCAGTGACAGGGGGCAACAGGGCTACACCTTC. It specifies CASSDRGQQGYTF.

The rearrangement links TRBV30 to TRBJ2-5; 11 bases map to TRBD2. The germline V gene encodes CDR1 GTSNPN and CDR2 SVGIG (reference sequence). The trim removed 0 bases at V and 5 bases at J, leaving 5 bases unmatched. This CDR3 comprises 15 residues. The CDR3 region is CAWSVGLAGGETQYF. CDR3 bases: TGTGCCTGGAGTGTAGGTTTAGCGGGAGGGGAGACCCAGTACTTC.

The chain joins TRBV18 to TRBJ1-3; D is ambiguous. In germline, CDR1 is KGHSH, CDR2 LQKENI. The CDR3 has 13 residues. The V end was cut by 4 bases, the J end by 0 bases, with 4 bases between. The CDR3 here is CASSQSSGNTIYF. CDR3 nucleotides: TGTGCCAGCTCACAGAGCTCTGGAAACACCATATATTTT.

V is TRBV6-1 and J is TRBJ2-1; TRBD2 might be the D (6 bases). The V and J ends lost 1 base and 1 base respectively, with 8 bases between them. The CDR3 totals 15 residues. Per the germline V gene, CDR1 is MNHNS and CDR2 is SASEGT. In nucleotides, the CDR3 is TGTGCCAGCAGTGAAGTGGCGGGGTCCTACAATGAGCAGTTCTTC. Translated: CASSEVAGSYNEQFF.

This CDR3 reads CASSPTGGLVQPQHF. For the CDR3, the DNA is TGTGCCAGCAGCCCGACTGGGGGACTTGTTCAGCCCCAGCATTTT. The genes are TRBV7-2 and TRBJ1-5; perhaps TRBD1 as D (5 bases). Germline V CDR1 and CDR2: SGHTA, FQGNSA. This CDR3 contains 15 residues. V was shortened by 5 bases and J by 6 bases, with 17 bases between the two germline ends.

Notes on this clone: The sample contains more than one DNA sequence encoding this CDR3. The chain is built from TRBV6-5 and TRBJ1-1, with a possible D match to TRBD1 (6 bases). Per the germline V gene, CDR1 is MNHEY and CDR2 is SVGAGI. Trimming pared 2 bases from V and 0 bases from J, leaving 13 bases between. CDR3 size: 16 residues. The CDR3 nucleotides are TGTGCCAGCAGTTACGGGGGGGGCCCCGTGAACACTGAAGCTTTCTTT. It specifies CASSYGGGPVNTEAFF.

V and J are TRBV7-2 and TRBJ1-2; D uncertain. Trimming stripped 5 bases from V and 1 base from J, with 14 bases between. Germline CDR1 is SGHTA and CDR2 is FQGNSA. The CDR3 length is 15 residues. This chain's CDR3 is CASSPTADRNYGYTF. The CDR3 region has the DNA TGTGCCAGCAGCCCTACAGCAGATCGTAACTATGGCTACACCTTC.

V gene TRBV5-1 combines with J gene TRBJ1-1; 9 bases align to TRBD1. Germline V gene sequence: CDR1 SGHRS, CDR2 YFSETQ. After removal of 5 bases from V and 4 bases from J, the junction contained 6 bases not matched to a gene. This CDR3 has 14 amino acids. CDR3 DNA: TGCGCCAGCAGGACACAGGGGGCGAGCACTGAAGCTTTCTTT. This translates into CASRTQGASTEAFF.

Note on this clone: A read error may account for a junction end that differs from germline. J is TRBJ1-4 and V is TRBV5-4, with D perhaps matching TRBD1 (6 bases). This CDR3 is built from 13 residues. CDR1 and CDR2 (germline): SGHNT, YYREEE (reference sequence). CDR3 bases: TGTGCCAGCAGCTTGGGAAACAGGGAAGAGGTCCATTTT. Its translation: CASSLGNREEVHF.

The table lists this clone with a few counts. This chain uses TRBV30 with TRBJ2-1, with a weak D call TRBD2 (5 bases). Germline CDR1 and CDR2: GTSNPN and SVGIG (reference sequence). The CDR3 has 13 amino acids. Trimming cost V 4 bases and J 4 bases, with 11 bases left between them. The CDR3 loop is CAWTAGGYNEQFF. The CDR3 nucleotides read TGTGCCTGGACCGCTGGAGGATACAATGAGCAGTTCTTC.

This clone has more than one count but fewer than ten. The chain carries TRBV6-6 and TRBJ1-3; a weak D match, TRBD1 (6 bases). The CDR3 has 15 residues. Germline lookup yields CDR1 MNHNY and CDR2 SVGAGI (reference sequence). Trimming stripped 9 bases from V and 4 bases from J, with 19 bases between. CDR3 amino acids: CASRTLQGFGNTIYF. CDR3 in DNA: TGTGCCAGTCGTACCTTACAGGGTTTCGGAAACACCATATATTTT.

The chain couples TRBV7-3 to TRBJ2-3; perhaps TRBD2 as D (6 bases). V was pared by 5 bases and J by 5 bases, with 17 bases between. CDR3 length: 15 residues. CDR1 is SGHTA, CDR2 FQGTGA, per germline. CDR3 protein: CASSQLATPGDTQYF. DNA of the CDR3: TGTGCCAGCAGCCAGCTAGCGACCCCCGGAGATACGCAGTATTTT. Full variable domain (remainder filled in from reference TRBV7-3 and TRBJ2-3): GAGVSQTPSNKVTEKGKYVELRCDPISGHTALYWYRQSLGQGPEFLIYFQGTGAADDSGLPNDRFFAVRPEGSVSTLKIQRTERGDSAVYLCASSQLATPGDTQYFGPGTRLTVL.

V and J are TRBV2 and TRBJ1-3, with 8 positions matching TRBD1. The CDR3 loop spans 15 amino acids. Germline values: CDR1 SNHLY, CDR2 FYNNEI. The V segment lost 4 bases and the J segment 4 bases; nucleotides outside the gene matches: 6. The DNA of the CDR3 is TGTGCCAGCAGTGGGACAGGGAGGTCCGGAAACACCATATATTTT. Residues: CASSGTGRSGNTIYF.

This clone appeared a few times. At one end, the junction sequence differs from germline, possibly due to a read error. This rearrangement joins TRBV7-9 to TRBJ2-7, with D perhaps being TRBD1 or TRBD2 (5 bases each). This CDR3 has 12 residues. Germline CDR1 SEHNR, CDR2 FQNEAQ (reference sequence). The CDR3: CSSGRGTYEQYF. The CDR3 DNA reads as TGTTCCAGCGGTAGGGGAACCTACGAGCAGTACTTC.

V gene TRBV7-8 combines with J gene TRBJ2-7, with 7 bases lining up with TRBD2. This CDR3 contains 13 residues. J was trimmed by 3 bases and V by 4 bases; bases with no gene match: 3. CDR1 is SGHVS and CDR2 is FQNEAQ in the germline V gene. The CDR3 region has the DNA TGTGCCAGCAGCTCCGGGGGGAGCTACGAGCAGTACTTC. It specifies CASSSGGSYEQYF.

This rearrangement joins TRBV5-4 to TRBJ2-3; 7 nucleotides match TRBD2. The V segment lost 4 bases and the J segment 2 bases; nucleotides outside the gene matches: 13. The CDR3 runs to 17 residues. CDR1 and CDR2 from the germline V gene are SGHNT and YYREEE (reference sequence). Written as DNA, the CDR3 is TGTGCCAGCAGCCGCCCTGGGACTCGGGGGGTCACAGATACGCAGTATTTT. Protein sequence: CASSRPGTRGVTDTQYF.

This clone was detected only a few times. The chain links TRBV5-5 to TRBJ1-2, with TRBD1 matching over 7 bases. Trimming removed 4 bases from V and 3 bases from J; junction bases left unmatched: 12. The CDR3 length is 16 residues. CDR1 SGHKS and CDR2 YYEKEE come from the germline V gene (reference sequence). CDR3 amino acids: CASSRILTGDDYGYTF. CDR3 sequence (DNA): TGTGCCAGCAGCCGAATACTAACAGGGGATGACTATGGCTACACCTTC.